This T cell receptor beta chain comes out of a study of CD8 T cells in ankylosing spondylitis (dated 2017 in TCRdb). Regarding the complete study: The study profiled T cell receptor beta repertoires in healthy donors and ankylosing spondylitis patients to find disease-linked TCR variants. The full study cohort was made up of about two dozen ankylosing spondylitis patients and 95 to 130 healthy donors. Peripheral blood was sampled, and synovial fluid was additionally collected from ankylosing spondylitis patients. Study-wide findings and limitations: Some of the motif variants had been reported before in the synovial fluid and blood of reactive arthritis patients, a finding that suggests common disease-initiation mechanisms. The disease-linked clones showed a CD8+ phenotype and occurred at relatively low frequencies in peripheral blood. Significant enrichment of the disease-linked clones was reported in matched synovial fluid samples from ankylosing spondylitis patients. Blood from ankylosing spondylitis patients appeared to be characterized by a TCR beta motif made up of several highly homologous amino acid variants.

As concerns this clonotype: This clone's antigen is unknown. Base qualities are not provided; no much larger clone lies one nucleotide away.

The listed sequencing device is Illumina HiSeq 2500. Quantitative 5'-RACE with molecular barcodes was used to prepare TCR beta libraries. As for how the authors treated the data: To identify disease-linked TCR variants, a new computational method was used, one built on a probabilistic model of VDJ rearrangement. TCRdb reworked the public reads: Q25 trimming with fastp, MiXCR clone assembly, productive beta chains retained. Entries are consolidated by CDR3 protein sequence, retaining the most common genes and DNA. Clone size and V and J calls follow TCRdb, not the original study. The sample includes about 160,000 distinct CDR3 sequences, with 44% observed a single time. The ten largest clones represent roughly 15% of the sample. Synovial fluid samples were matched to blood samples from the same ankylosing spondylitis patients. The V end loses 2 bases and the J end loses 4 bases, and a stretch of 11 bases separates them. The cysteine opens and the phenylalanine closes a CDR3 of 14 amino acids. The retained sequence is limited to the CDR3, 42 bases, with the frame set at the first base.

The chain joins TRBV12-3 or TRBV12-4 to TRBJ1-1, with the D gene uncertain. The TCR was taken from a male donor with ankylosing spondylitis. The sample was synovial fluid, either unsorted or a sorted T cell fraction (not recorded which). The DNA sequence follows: TGTGCCAGCAGTTTATCTGGCCGGGGCACTGAAGCTTTCTTT. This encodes CASSLSGRGTEAFF.